The 2 T cell receptor beta chains presented below share a single source sample, sequenced in a study of blood T cell repertoires in COVID-19. Here immunoSEQ multiplex PCR was the method, and the copy in TCRdb shows in-frame clones only, minus some. The data contain around 81,000 clones, 70% to 90% of them singletons. Sequencing was carried out using peripheral blood. Receptors were obtained from a woman of 80 years or more with acute or convalescent COVID-19.

The chain combines TRBV30 with TRBJ2-7; D not resolved. Per germline, CDR1 GTSNPN and CDR2 SVGIG (reference sequence). CDR3 length equals 16 residues. The V end was cut by 0 bases, the J end by 6 bases, with 21 bases between. CDR3 in DNA: TGTGCCTGGAGTGTACGCGCAGGAACCACCGTACGCGAGCAGTACTTC. Amino acid sequence: CAWSVRAGTTVREQYF.

The chain has TRBV9 and TRBJ2-7; 11 nucleotides align to TRBD2. This CDR3 is built from 15 residues. The V gene end was trimmed by 4 bases and the J gene end by 5 bases; junction bases not matched to a gene: 8. Germline CDR1 reads SGDLS; CDR2 reads YYNGEE. This CDR3 reads CASSPRLAGSDEQYF. The CDR3 DNA sequence: TGTGCCAGCAGCCCCCGACTAGCGGGGTCTGACGAGCAGTACTTC.